Detailed here is one TCR beta chain. This sample is part of a study of blood T cell repertoires in COVID-19. The CDR3 runs to 16 residues. Per germline, CDR1 WSHSY and CDR2 SAAADI. V trimming: 6 bases; J trimming: 4 bases; junction bases outside the gene matches: 15. Original processing notes: Reference gene primer amplification in the assay estimated nucleated cell counts. Sequenced by immunoSEQ multiplex PCR; TCRdb stores in-frame clones only, minus some. V and J calls and clone size follow that table, whereas D and trimming were derived from the DNA. The sample yields 150,000 to 200,000 clones, just under 85% seen once.

Input material: peripheral blood. The chain is built from TRBV10-2 and TRBJ2-7; 7 nucleotides agree with TRBD2. The TCR comes from an elderly woman with acute or convalescent COVID-19. DNA for the CDR3: TGCGCCAGCAGATACTCACTGGCGGGGGTCTCTTACGAGCAGTACTTC. This gives the protein CASRYSLAGVSYEQYF.